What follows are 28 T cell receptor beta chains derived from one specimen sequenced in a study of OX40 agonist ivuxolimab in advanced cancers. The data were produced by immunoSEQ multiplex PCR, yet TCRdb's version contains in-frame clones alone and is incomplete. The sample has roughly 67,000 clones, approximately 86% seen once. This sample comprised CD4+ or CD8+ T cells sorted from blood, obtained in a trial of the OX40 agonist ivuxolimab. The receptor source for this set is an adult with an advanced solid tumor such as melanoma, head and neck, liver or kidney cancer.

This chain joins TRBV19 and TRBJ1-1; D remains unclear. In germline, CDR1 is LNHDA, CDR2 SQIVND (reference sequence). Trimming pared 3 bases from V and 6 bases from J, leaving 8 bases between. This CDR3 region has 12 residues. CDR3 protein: CASSMLQAEAFF. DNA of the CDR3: TGTGCCAGTAGTATGCTACAAGCTGAAGCTTTCTTT. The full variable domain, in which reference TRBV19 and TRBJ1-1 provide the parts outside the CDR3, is DGGITQSPKYLFRKEGQNVTLSCEQNLNHDAMYWYRQDPGQGLRLIYYSQIVNDFQKGDIAEGYSVSREKKESFPLTVTSAQKNPTAFYLCASSMLQAEAFFGQGTRLTVV.

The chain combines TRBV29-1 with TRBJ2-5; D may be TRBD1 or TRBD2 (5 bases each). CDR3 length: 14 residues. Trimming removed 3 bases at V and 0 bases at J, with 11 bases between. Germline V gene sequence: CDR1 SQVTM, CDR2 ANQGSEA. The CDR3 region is CSVDPGTNQETQYF. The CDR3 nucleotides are TGCAGCGTTGACCCGGGGACCAACCAAGAGACCCAGTACTTC.

Here the CDR3 reads CASSSRPTGTLGPNYGYTF. The DNA for the CDR3 is TGCGCCAGCAGCTCGCGACCCACAGGTACTCTAGGGCCAAACTATGGCTACACCTTC. The gene calls are TRBV5-1 and TRBJ1-2; a possible D gene is TRBD1 (5 bases). With 3 bases removed from V and 2 bases from J, the gap between germline ends came to 26 bases. Per germline, CDR1 SGHRS and CDR2 YFSETQ. The CDR3 is made up of 19 amino acids.

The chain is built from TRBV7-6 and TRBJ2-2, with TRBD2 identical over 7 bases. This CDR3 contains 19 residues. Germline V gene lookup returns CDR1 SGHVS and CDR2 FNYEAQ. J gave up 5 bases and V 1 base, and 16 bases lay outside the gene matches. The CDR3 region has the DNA TGTGCCAGCAGCTTAGTAGTCACTAGCGCGCCTGGGGGGACCGGGGAGCTGTTTTTT. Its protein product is CASSLVVTSAPGGTGELFF. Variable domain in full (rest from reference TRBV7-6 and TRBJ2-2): GAGVSQSPRYKVTKRGQDVALRCDPISGHVSLYWYRQALGQGPEFLTYFNYEAQQDKSGLPNDRFSAERPEGSISTLTIQRTEQRDSAMYRCASSLVVTSAPGGTGELFFGEGSRLTVL.

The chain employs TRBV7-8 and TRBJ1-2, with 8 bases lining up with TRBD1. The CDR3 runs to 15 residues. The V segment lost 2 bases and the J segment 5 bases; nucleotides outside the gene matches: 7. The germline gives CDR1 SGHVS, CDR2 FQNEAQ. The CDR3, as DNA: TGTGCCAGCAGCTTAAACCCCGACAGGGGTTATGGCTACACCTTC. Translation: CASSLNPDRGYGYTF.

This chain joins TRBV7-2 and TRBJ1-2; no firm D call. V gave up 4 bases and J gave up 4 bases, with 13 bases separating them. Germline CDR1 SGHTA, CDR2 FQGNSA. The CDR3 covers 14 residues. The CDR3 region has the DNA TGTGCCAGCAGCTCCTTATCCAGTAGCTATGGCTACACCTTC. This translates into CASSSLSSSYGYTF.

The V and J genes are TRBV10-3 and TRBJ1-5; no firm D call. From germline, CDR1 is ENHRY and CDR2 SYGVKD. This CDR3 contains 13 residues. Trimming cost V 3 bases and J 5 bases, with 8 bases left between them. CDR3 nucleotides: TGTGCCATCAGTGATAGGTGGGATCAGCCCCAGCATTTT. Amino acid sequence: CAISDRWDQPQHF.

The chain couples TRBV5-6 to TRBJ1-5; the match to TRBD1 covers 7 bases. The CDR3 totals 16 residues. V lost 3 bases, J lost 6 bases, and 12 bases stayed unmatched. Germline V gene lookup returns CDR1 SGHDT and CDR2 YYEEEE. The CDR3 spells CASSSPTGESGQPQHF. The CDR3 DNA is TGTGCCAGCAGCTCCCCCACAGGGGAAAGTGGTCAGCCCCAGCATTTT.

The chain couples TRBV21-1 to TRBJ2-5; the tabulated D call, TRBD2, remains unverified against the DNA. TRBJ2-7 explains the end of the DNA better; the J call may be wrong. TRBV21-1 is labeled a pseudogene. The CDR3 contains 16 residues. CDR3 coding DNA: TGTGCCAGCAGCAAAGTGAGTTCTAGCGGGGGCTACGAGCAGTACTTC. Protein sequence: CASSKVSSSGGYEQYF.

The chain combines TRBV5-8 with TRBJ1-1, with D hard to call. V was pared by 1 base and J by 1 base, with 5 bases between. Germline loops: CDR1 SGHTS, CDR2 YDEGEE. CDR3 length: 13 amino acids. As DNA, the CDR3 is TGTGCCAGCAGCTTGCGACCGAACACTGAAGCTTTCTTT. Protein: CASSLRPNTEAFF. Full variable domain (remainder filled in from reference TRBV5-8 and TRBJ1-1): EAGVTQSPTHLIKTRGQQATLRCSPISGHTSVYWYQQALGLGLQFLLWYDEGEERNRGNFPPRFSGRQFPNYSSELNVNALELEDSALYLCASSLRPNTEAFFGQGTRLTVV.

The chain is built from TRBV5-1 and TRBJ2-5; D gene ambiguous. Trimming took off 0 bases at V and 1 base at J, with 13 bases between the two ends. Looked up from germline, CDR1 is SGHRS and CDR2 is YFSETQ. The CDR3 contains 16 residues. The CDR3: CASSLAGSQTQETQYF. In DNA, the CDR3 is TGCGCCAGCAGCTTGGCCGGCAGTCAAACCCAAGAGACCCAGTACTTC.

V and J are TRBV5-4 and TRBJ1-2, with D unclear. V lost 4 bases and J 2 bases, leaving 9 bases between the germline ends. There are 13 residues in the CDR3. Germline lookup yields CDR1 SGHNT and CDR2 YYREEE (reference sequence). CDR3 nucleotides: TGTGCCAGCAGCCCCCATGGCAACTATGGCTACACCTTC. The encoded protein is CASSPHGNYGYTF.

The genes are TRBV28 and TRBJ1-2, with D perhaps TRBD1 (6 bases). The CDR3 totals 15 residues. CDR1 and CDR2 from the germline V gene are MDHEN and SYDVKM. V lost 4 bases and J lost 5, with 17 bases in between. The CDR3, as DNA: TGTGCCAGCAGTTCACAGAGAGGGGGGCTGTATGGCTACACCTTC. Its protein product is CASSSQRGGLYGYTF.

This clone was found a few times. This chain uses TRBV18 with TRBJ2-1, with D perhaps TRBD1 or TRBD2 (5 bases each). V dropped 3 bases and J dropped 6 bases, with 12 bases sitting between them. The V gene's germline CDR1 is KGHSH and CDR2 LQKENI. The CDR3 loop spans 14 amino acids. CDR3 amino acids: CASSPPGDPNEQFF. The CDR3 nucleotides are TGTGCCAGCTCACCCCCTGGGGACCCCAATGAGCAGTTCTTC.

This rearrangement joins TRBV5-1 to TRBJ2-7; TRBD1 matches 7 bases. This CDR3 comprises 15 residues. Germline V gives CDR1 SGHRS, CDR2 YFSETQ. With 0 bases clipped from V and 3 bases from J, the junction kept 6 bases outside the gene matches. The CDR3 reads CASSLVQGMGYEQYF. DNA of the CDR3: TGCGCCAGCAGCTTGGTACAGGGGATGGGCTACGAGCAGTACTTC.

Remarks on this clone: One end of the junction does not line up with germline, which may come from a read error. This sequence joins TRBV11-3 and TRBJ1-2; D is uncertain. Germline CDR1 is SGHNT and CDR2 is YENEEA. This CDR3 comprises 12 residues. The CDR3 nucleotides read TGTGCCAGCAGCTTAGATGGCGGGCAGATCGACTTC. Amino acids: CASSLDGGQIDF.

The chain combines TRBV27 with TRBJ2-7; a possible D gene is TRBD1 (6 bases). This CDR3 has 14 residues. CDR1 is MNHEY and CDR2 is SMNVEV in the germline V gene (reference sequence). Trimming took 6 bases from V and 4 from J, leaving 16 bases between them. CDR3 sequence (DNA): TGTGCCAGCAGATCCACAGGGAGATTGTACGAGCAGTACTTC. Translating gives CASRSTGRLYEQYF.

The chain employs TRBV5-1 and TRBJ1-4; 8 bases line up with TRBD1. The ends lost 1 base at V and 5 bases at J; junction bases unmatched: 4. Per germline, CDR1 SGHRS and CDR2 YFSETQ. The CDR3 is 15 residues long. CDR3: CASSLRDRPNEKLFF. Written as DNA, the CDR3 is TGCGCCAGCAGCTTGAGGGACAGGCCAAATGAAAAACTGTTTTTT.

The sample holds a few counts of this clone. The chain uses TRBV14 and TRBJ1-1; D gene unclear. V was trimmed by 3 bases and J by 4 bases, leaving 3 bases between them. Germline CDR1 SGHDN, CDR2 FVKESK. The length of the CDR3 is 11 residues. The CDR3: CASSHFTEAFF. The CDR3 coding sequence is TGTGCCAGCAGCCATTTCACTGAAGCTTTCTTT.

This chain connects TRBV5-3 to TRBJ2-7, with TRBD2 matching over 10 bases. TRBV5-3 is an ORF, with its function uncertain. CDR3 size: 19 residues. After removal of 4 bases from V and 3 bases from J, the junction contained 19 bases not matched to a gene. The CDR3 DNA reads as TGTGCCAGAAGCCTAGGGACTAGCGTCTCAAAAACCCACTACTACGAGCAGTACTTC. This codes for CARSLGTSVSKTHYYEQYF.

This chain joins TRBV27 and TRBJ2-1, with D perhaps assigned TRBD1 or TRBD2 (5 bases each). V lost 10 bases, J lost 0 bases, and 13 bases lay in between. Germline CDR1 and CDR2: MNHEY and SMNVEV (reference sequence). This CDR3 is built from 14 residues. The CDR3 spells CATLEGPSYNEQFF. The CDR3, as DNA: TGTGCCACCTTAGAGGGGCCCTCCTACAATGAGCAGTTCTTC.

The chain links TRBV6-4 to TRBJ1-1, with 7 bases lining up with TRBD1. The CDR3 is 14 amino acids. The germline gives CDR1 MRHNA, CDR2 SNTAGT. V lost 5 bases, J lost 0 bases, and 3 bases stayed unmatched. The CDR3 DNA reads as TGTGCCAGCAGTCGGACAGGATTGAACACTGAAGCTTTCTTT. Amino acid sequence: CASSRTGLNTEAFF.

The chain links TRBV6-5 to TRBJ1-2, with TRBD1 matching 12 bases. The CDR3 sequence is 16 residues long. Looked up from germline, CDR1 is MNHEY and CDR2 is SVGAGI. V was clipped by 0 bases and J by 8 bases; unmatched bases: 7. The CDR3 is CASSYSPGQGARGYTF. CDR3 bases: TGTGCCAGCAGTTACTCCCCGGGACAGGGGGCTCGGGGCTACACCTTC.

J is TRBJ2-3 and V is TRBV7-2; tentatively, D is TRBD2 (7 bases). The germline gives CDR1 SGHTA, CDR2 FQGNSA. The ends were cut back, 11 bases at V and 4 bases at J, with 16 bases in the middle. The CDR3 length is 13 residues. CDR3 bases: TGTGCCCTCGGGGGGCCCCTCGCAGATACGCAGTATTTT. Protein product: CALGGPLADTQYF.

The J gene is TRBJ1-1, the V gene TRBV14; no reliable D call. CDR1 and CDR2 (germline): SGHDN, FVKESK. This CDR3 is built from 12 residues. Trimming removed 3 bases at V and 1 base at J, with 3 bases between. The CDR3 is CASSHPNTEAFF. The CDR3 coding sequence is TGTGCCAGCAGCCACCCGAACACTGAAGCTTTCTTT.

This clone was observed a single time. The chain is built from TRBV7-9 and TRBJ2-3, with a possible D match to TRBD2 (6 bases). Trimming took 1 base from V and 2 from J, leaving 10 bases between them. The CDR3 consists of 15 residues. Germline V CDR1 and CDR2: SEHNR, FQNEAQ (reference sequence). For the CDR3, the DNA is TGTGCCAGCAGCTTAGGGACGGGAGTCACAGATACGCAGTATTTT. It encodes CASSLGTGVTDTQYF. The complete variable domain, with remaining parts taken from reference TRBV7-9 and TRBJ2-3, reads DTGVSQNPRHKITKRGQNVTFRCDPISEHNRLYWYRQTLGQGPEFLTYFQNEAQLEKSRLLSDRFSAERPKGSFSTLEIQRTEQGDSAMYLCASSLGTGVTDTQYFGPGTRLTVL.

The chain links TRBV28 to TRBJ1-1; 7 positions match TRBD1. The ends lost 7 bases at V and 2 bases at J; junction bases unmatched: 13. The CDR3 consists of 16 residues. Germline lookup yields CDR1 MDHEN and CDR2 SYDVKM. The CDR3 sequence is CASTRGGTALNTEAFF. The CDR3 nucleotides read TGTGCCAGCACTAGGGGGGGGACAGCACTAAACACTGAAGCTTTCTTT.

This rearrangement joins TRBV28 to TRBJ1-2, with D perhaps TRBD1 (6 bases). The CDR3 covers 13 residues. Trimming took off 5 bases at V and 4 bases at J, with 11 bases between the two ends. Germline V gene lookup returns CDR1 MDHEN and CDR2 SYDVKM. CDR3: CASSTGLRYGYTF. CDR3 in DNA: TGTGCCAGCAGTACAGGGCTGCGCTATGGCTACACCTTC.